Below are 7 T cell receptor beta chains sequenced from a single sample in a study of T cell responses to AZD1222 COVID-19 vaccine. Sequencing used immunoSEQ multiplex PCR; TCRdb keeps in-frame clones, though not all of them. This table holds just over 80,000 clones, approximately 90% found once. Sequencing was performed on peripheral blood, taken on day 0 of AZD1222 vaccination. Receptor source: an adult in good health.

This clone was counted a few times. This sequence joins TRBV5-4 and TRBJ2-3; no reliable D call. Trimming shortened V by 2 bases and J by 4 bases, and 5 bases separated the two germline ends. The CDR3 has 12 amino acids. CDR1 is SGHNT, CDR2 YYREEE, per germline (reference sequence). The CDR3 reads CASSFDSDTQYF. The CDR3 bases are TGTGCCAGCAGCTTCGATTCAGATACGCAGTATTTT.

This clone was detected a few times. The rearrangement joins TRBV5-4 to TRBJ2-2, with D perhaps matching TRBD2 (7 bases). The length of the CDR3 is 17 residues. V lost 4 bases, J lost 7 bases, and 23 bases lay in between. Germline CDR1 reads SGHNT; CDR2 reads YYREEE (reference sequence). CDR3 sequence: CASSPVAGGGEGGELFF. CDR3 nucleotide sequence: TGTGCCAGCAGCCCGGTAGCGGGCGGGGGCGAGGGCGGGGAGCTGTTTTTT.

The chain recombines TRBV28 with TRBJ1-2; 7 bases match TRBD1. Trimming at V came to 8 bases and at J to 8 bases, leaving 20 bases not matched to a gene. The CDR3 length is 16 residues. CDR1 MDHEN and CDR2 SYDVKM come from the germline V gene. The CDR3 spells CASGFTGTVPRGGYTF. CDR3 nucleotide sequence: TGTGCCAGCGGATTTACCGGGACAGTCCCGCGGGGAGGCTACACCTTC.

This clone occurred a few times. This rearrangement joins TRBV30 to TRBJ1-2; 9 bases are shared with TRBD1. Trimming cost V 7 bases and J 8 bases; bases outside gene matches: 5. Germline V lookup: CDR1 GTSNPN, CDR2 SVGIG (reference sequence). The CDR3 length is 11 residues. The CDR3 bases are TGTGCCTCTGACAGGGGGTACGGCTACACCTTC. Its translation: CASDRGYGYTF.

The chain couples TRBV7-3 to TRBJ1-1; no definite D call. The length of the CDR3 is 15 residues. CDR1 and CDR2 (germline): SGHTA, FQGTGA. V lost 0 bases, J lost 7 bases, and 15 bases lay in between. This chain's CDR3 is CASSLTLGDQDEAFF. The CDR3 coding sequence is TGTGCCAGCAGCTTAACTTTGGGCGACCAGGATGAAGCTTTCTTT.

This clone was counted only a few times. The chain combines TRBV11-2 with TRBJ2-2, with 11 positions matching TRBD2. J was trimmed by 0 bases and V by 5 bases; bases with no gene match: 5. CDR1 is SGHAT and CDR2 is FQNNGV in the germline V gene. The CDR3 is made up of 17 amino acids. CDR3 sequence: CASSPLAGAPNTGELFF. In DNA form, the CDR3 reads TGTGCCAGCAGCCCACTAGCGGGGGCTCCGAACACCGGGGAGCTGTTTTTT.

The CDR3 loop reads CASSPPTDTQYF. As DNA, the CDR3 is TGTGCCAGCTCACCACCCACAGATACGCAGTATTTT. J is TRBJ2-3 and V is TRBV18; D is unclear. The CDR3 sequence is 12 residues long. From germline, CDR1 is KGHSH and CDR2 LQKENI. V lost 0 bases, J lost 2 bases, and 0 bases lay in between.